This section outlines one T cell receptor beta chain sequence together with its context. V was cut by 0 bases and J by 2 bases, with 7 bases left in between. In germline, CDR1 is MNHEY, CDR2 SVGAGI. The CDR3 runs 14 residues. This entry comes from a study of control samples from healthy donors and cancer patients. The assay was immunoSEQ multiplex PCR, and TCRdb's table has in-frame clones only and misses some. There are about 16,000 clones in the sample; about 89% occur only once, and about 29% lies in the top ten. The specimen sequenced was PBMCs. The chain combines TRBV6-5 with TRBJ2-5, with D unclear. The receptor's source is a man aged 55 to 69 with head and neck cancer. CDR3 nucleotide sequence: TGTGCCAGCAGTTACTCGAGCCTACAAGAGACCCAGTACTTC. Protein: CASSYSSLQETQYF.